This TCR beta chain was retrieved from a study of technical replicates of blood from several donors. Using immunoSEQ multiplex PCR, the repertoire was profiled, and TCRdb retains in-frame clones only, with some absent. There are some 70,000 clones in the sample; over 85% occur only once, and approximately 0.36% lies in the top ten. Per the germline V gene, CDR1 is LNHNV and CDR2 is YYDKDF (reference sequence). The CDR3 has 14 residues. V lost 7 bases and J lost 2, with 14 bases in between. The chain joins TRBV15 to TRBJ2-5; weak D call: TRBD1 (6 bases). This clonotype was obtained from a human donor in good health. Sequenced material: T cells isolated from PBMCs. This CDR3 reads CATTRGDEQETQYF. The CDR3 coding sequence is TGTGCCACCACCAGGGGCGACGAGCAAGAGACCCAGTACTTC.